The sequence of this T cell receptor beta chain was determined in a study of blood T cell repertoires in COVID-19 (dated by TCRdb to about 2020). Looking at the study overall: Collaborator samples came from the United States, Italy and Spain and covered acute and convalescent phases of COVID-19. The material from the prospective study consisted of cDNA or gDNA derived from T cells, B-cell-depleted T cells, or PBMCs. Subjects who had been exposed to COVID-19, were actively infected with it, or had recovered from it provided the deeply sampled blood TCRbeta repertoires that made up the dataset. The repertoires were released in a freely available public database intended as a resource for research on the immune response to SARS-CoV-2. The samples were drawn from two sources: the first 160 participants of the ongoing ImmuneRACE study, and approximately 1,300 subjects contributed by 6 global collaborators. A de-identified subject ID, COVID-19 status, age in years and sex were almost always included in the sample metadata. Where HLA class I and class II types were available, the types were taken from metadata supplied by the sample provider, not from assay-based typing. What the study reported, not specific to this receptor: The quantity of clinical and demographic metadata differed by source and by participant and was supplied without curation.

Whole blood was collected in K2EDTA tubes by collaborating institutions according to the institutions' own protocols. For TCRbeta analysis, collaborators shipped samples in one of three forms: frozen whole blood, isolated PBMCs, or DNA extracted from either of those sample types. The immunoSEQ Assay, a bias-controlled multiplex PCR, was used to amplify TCRbeta CDR3 regions from genomic DNA. The study's own analysis went as follows. The number of nucleated cells in each sample was estimated by amplification of reference gene primers within the assay. Sequence reads were collapsed and filtered to measure the absolute abundance of every unique TCRbeta CDR3 rearrangement. For each sample, productive Simpson clonality was calculated by taking the square root of Simpson's diversity index across productive rearrangements. TCRdb limited this immuneACCESS table to in-frame rearrangements with V and J called. A share of clones is missing; checked studies link under half to unresolved V genes, and the rest is unexplained. Clonal size and the V and J genes are those of that table, whereas D and trimming came from the DNA. The sample data list more than 200,000 clones, and less than 90% of these were observed just once. Less than 5% of the sample is held by the ten biggest clonotypes.

On this clone: The antigen it recognizes is unknown. No base quality information exists; no much larger clone differs at one position.

Sequencing was performed on peripheral blood. The sequence derives from a man aged 60-69 years with acute or convalescent COVID-19.

The DNA reads TGTGCCAGCACCCGTTTTGGCCGGGGTTACTACGAGCAGTACTTC. This gives the protein CASTRFGRGYYEQYF. The V and J segments used are TRBV6-5 and TRBJ2-7, and perhaps TRBD2 as D gene, on 5 matching bases. CDR1 and CDR2 (MNHEY, SVGAGI) derive from the germline V gene. From cysteine to phenylalanine, the CDR3 is 15 amino acids long. The kept DNA is CDR3 alone, 45 bases in frame from the first base. V sheds 7 bases and J sheds 3 bases, leaving 19 bases between their ends.